Each of the 10 T cell receptor beta chains below was sequenced from the same sample in a study of T cells after yellow fever vaccination. MiXCR, run by TCRdb on the 5' RACE reads, gives a single entry per CDR3 protein. The sample records 300,000 or so distinct CDR3 sequences, 10% to 15% being singletons. The material was CD4+ T cells sorted from PBMCs, obtained 45 days after the yellow fever booster vaccination. These receptors were collected from a man aged 25 to 40 who received the YFV17D yellow fever vaccine.

V and J are TRBV12-3 or TRBV12-4 and TRBJ2-3; maybe TRBD2 (5 bases). The CDR3 loop spans 15 amino acids. V dropped 3 bases and J dropped 0 bases, with 10 bases sitting between them. The CDR3 spells CASSFRTGSTDTQYF. Written as DNA, the CDR3 is TGTGCCAGCAGTTTTAGGACGGGGAGCACAGATACGCAGTATTTT.

In this sample, this clonotype turned up a few times. The chain employs TRBV24-1 and TRBJ2-1; 8 bases align to TRBD2. This CDR3 comprises 13 residues. CDR1 KGHDR and CDR2 SFDVKD come from the germline V gene. V gave up 1 base and J gave up 13 bases; unmatched junction bases: 5. CDR3 sequence reads: CATSDFSGKEQFF. CDR3 nucleotide sequence: TGTGCCACCAGTGATTTTAGCGGGAAGGAACAGTTCTTC.

This clonotype was detected only a few times. The chain joins TRBV5-1 to TRBJ2-1; TRBD1 aligns across 10 bases. Germline V lookup: CDR1 SGHRS, CDR2 YFSETQ. This CDR3 has 14 residues. The trim removed 5 bases at V and 4 bases at J, leaving 3 bases unmatched. The CDR3 is CASRGQGKYNEQFF. The CDR3, as DNA: TGCGCCAGCAGGGGACAGGGGAAATACAATGAGCAGTTCTTC.

A few counts support this clonotype. V is TRBV6-2 or TRBV6-3 and J is TRBJ2-7, with unresolved D. The V end was cut by 1 base, the J end by 0 bases, with 16 bases between. The CDR3 extends over 17 amino acids. Germline loops: CDR1 MNHEY, CDR2 SVGEGT. DNA for the CDR3: TGTGCCAGCAGTTACTACCACCCTTCGCAGTTCTCCTACGAGCAGTACTTC. This translates into CASSYYHPSQFSYEQYF.

The chain combines TRBV7-9 with TRBJ2-1; tentative D call: TRBD2 (6 bases). This CDR3 region has 17 residues. Germline V CDR1 and CDR2: SEHNR, FQNEAQ (reference sequence). Trimming cost V 4 bases and J 5 bases, with 21 bases left between them. The CDR3 DNA follows: TGTGCCAGCAGCTCTGGGCGAACGCGGGATGGGGACAATGAGCAGTTCTTC. It encodes CASSSGRTRDGDNEQFF.

In its sample, this clonotype was seen many times. This chain joins TRBV15 and TRBJ2-5; no clear D. CDR1 is LNHNV and CDR2 is YYDKDF in the germline V gene (reference sequence). CDR3 length equals 12 residues. V gave up 0 bases and J gave up 5 bases, with 4 bases separating them. CDR3 amino acids: CATSRDEETQYF. The CDR3 DNA reads as TGTGCCACCAGCAGAGATGAGGAGACCCAGTACTTC.

The sample holds a few counts of this clonotype. The V call is TRBV6-2 or TRBV6-3, the J call TRBJ1-1, with D maybe TRBD1 (6 bases). V dropped 2 bases and J dropped 4 bases, with 8 bases sitting between them. CDR3 length equals 13 residues. Germline V CDR1 and CDR2: MNHEY, SVGEGT. CDR3 residues: CASSYRGGTEAFF. The CDR3 DNA is TGTGCCAGCAGTTACCGAGGGGGCACTGAAGCTTTCTTT.

Only a few counts were recorded for this clonotype. The genes are TRBV18 and TRBJ1-5; TRBD1 is a possible D gene (6 bases). The germline gives CDR1 KGHSH, CDR2 LQKENI. The CDR3 runs 15 residues. The V end was cut by 3 bases, the J end by 0 bases, with 9 bases between. The CDR3, as DNA: TGTGCCAGCTCACCTCAGGGGAATAGCAATCAGCCCCAGCATTTT. It translates to CASSPQGNSNQPQHF.

This rearrangement joins TRBV9 to TRBJ2-1, with D tentatively TRBD1 or TRBD2 (6 bases each). The CDR3 is made up of 12 amino acids. With 3 bases removed from V and 10 bases from J, the gap between germline ends came to 11 bases. The germline V gene has CDR1 SGDLS and CDR2 YYNGEE. CDR3 coding DNA: TGTGCCAGCAGCGCCCAGGGGAGGGAGCAGTTCTTC. Translating it yields CASSAQGREQFF. Full variable domain (rest looked up from reference TRBV9 and TRBJ2-1): DSGVTQTPKHLITATGQRVTLRCSPRSGDLSVYWYQQSLDQGLQFLIQYYNGEERAKGNILERFSAQQFPDLHSELNLSSLELGDSALYFCASSAQGREQFFGPGTRLTVL.

In the case of this clonotype: Possible read error: a much larger clone is one base away. J is TRBJ2-7 and V is TRBV9, with 7 bases lining up with TRBD2. The CDR3 runs 17 residues. Germline-derived CDR1 and CDR2 are SGDLS and YYNGEE. The CDR3 loop reads CARSVEASGSQTHEQYF. CDR3 coding DNA: TGTGCCAGAAGCGTCGAGGCTAGCGGATCTCAGACCCACGAGCAGTACTTC.